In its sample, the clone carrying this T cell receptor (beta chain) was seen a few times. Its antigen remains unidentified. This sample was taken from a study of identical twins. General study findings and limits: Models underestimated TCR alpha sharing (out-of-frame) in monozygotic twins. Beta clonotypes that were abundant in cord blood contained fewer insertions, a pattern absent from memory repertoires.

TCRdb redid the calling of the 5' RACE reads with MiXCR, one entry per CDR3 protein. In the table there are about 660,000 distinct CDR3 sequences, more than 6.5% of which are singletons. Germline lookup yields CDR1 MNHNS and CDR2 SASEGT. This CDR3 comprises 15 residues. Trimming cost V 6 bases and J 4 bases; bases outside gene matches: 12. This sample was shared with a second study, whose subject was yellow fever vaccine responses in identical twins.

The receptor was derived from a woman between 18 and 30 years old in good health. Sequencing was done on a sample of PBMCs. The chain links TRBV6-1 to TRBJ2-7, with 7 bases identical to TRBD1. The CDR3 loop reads CASREPGTAIYEQYF. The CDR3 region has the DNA TGTGCCAGCAGAGAGCCGGGGACAGCCATATACGAGCAGTACTTC.